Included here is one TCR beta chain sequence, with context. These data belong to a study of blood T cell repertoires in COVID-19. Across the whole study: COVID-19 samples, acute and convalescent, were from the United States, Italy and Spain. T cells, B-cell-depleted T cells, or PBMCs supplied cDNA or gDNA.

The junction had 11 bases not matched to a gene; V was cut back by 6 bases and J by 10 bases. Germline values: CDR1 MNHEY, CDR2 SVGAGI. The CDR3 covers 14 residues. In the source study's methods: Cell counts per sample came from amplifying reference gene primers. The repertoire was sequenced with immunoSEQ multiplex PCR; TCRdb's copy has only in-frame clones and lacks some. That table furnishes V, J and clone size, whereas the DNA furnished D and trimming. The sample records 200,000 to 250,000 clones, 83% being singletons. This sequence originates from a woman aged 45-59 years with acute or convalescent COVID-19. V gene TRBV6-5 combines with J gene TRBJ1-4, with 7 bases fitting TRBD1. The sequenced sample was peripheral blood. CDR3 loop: CASSDGTALGKLFF. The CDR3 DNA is TGTGCCAGCAGCGACGGGACAGCCCTCGGAAAACTGTTTTTT.